The text below deals with one T cell receptor (beta chain). The germline V gene encodes CDR1 SGHNT and CDR2 YENEEA. The CDR3 loop spans 13 amino acids. V lost 5 bases and J lost 7, with 11 bases in between. The data derive from a study of shared clonotypes between healthy human individuals. Study-level information: The donor group consisted of two women and three men, aged 18 to 49.

Measured with immunoSEQ multiplex PCR; TCRdb has only the in-frame clones, and not every one. Of about 1 million clones listed, more than 65% are singletons. Source material: memory CD4+ T cells sorted from blood. Subset noted: CD45RA-negative fraction. The receptor comes from a man aged 18 to 29 in good health. The chain joins TRBV11-3 to TRBJ2-2; D unclear. The DNA for the CDR3 is TGTGCCAGCAGCCCCGAAAAAGGCGGGGAGCTGTTTTTT. Translation gives CASSPEKGGELFF. Drawing the rest from reference TRBV11-3 and TRBJ2-2, the complete variable domain is EAGVVQSPRYKIIEKKQPVAFWCNPISGHNTLYWYLQNLGQGPELLIRYENEEAVDDSQLPKDRFSAERLKGVDSTLKIQPAELGDSAVYLCASSPEKGGELFFGEGSRLTVL.